This T cell receptor beta chain appears in the sequencing data of a study of T-cell memory formation after mild COVID-19. This clonotype was seen only a few times. MiXCR was run by TCRdb on the 5' RACE reads, yielding one entry per CDR3 protein. The sample includes 350,000 to 500,000 distinct CDR3 sequences, over 15% of them seen just once. This CDR3 contains 12 residues. Germline-derived CDR1 and CDR2 are SGHRS and YFSETQ. V shed 5 bases and J shed 5 bases, with 9 bases lying between them. Sequencing was done on a sample of PBMCs or a T cell subset sorted from them (not recorded which). This rearrangement joins TRBV5-1 to TRBJ2-3; D is ambiguous. The receptor was isolated from a man younger than 35 who had mild COVID-19 (a few samples of this study predate the infection). Cell type and time point are not known. Here the CDR3 DNA reads TGCGCCAGCAGAAGGAGCGAAGATACGCAGTATTTT. Translated, it gives CASRRSEDTQYF.